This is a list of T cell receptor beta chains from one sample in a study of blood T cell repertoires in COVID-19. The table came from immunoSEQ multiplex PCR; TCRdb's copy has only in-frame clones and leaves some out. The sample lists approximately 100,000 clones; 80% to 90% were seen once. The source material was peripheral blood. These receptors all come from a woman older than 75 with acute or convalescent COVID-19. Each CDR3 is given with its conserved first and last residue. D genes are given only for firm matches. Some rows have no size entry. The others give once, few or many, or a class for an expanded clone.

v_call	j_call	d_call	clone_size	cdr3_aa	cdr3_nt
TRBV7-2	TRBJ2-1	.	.	CASSLVEGRSNEQFF	TGTGCCAGCAGCTTAGTAGAGGGTAGGTCAAATGAGCAGTTCTTC
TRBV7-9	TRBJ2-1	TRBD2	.	CASSLFTSGGDNEQFF	TGTGCCAGCAGCTTGTTCACTAGCGGGGGCGACAATGAGCAGTTCTTC
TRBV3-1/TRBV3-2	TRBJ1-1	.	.	CASSLRGSTEAFF	TGTGCCAGCAGTTTACGTGGGAGCACTGAAGCTTTCTTT
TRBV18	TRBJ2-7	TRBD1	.	CASSPLGTGSYEQYF	TGTGCCAGCTCACCATTGGGGACAGGGTCCTACGAGCAGTACTTC
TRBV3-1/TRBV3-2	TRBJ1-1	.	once	CASSRNRASRDTEAFF	TGTGCCAGCAGCCGTAACAGGGCCTCGAGGGACACTGAAGCTTTCTTT
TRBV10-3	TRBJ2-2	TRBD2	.	CAISESTSGGAGGELFF	TGTGCCATCAGTGAATCGACTAGCGGGGGGGCCGGCGGGGAGCTGTTTTTT
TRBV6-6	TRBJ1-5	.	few	CASSYTGSNQPQHF	TGTGCCAGCAGTTATACAGGGTCCAATCAGCCCCAGCATTTT
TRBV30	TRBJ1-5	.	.	CAWGYAGTFNQPQHF	TGTGCCTGGGGGTACGCCGGGACATTCAATCAGCCCCAGCATTTT
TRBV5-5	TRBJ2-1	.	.	CASSLEAGRNYNEQFF	TGTGCCAGCAGCTTGGAGGCAGGCCGAAACTACAATGAGCAGTTCTTC
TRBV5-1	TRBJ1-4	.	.	CASSLDRVANEKLFF	TGCGCCAGCAGCTTGGACAGGGTGGCTAATGAAAAACTGTTTTTT
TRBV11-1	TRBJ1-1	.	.	CASSLGLGGTEAFF	TGTGCCAGCAGCTTAGGGTTGGGGGGCACTGAAGCTTTCTTT
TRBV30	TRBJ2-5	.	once	CAWTNSEQGSETQYF	TGTGCCTGGACCAATTCAGAACAGGGTTCCGAGACCCAGTACTTC
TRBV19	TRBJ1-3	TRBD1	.	CASRPPGQGHSGNTIYF	TGTGCCAGTAGACCTCCGGGACAGGGCCACTCTGGAAACACCATATATTTT
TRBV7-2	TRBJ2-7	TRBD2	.	CASSLGGGLFYEQYF	TGTGCCAGCAGCTTAGGGGGGGGACTATTCTACGAGCAGTACTTC
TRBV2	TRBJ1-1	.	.	CASSDAWGQNTEAFF	TGTGCCAGCAGTGATGCCTGGGGACAGAACACTGAAGCTTTCTTT
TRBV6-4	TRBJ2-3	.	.	CASSEGVGDTQYF	TGTGCCAGCAGTGAAGGGGTTGGAGATACGCAGTATTTT
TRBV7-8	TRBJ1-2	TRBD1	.	CASSRGTGGYYGYTF	TGTGCCAGCAGCCGCGGGACAGGGGGGTACTATGGCTACACCTTC
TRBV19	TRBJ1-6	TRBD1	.	CASSTTGTGNSPLHF	TGTGCCAGTAGTACAACCGGGACAGGGAATTCACCCCTCCACTTT
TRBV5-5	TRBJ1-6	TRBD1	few	CASSLVDRDSSPLHF	TGTGCCAGCAGCCTCGTGGACAGGGACAGTTCACCCCTCCACTTT
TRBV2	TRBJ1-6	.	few	CASSERGSTYNSPLHF	TGTGCCAGCAGTGAACGCGGGAGCACCTATAATTCACCCCTCCACTTT
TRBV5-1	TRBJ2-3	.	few	CASSLAGSDKNTQYF	TGCGCCAGCAGCTTGGCCGGTAGCGATAAGAATACGCAGTATTTT
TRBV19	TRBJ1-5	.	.	CASSIVSRANQPQHF	TGTGCCAGTAGTATAGTCTCCAGGGCGAATCAGCCCCAGCATTTT
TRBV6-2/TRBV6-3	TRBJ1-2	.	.	CASSLNGDFLGYTF	TGTGCCAGCAGTCTTAACGGGGACTTTTTAGGCTACACCTTC
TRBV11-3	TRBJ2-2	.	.	CASSLDGQGLGTGELFF	TGTGCCAGCAGCTTAGACGGACAAGGCCTCGGCACCGGGGAGCTGTTTTTT
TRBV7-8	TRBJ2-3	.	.	CASSLGPRTNPSTDTQYF	TGTGCCAGCAGCTTAGGGCCCCGGACTAACCCTAGCACAGATACGCAGTATTTT
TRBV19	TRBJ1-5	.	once	CASTGPGGNGQPQHF	TGTGCCAGTACCGGACCGGGAGGCAATGGCCAGCCCCAGCATTTT
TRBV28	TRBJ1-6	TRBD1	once	CASSWDSSYNSPLHF	TGTGCCAGCAGTTGGGACAGCTCCTATAATTCACCCCTCCACTTT
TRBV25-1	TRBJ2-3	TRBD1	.	CASSHTGGVLYF	TGTGCCAGCAGTCATACAGGGGGCGTTTTGTATTTT
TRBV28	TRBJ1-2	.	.	CASSLFGRGYGYTF	TGTGCCAGCAGTTTATTTGGCAGGGGATATGGCTACACCTTC
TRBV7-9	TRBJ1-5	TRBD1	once	CASSPGTAPGNQPQHF	TGTGCCAGCAGCCCAGGGACAGCTCCAGGAAATCAGCCCCAGCATTTT
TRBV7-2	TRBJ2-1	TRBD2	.	CASSTQGLAGYNEQFF	TGTGCCAGCAGCACCCAGGGACTAGCGGGGTACAATGAGCAGTTCTTC
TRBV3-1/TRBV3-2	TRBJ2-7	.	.	CASSQDTVGSTEQYF	TGTGCCAGCAGCCAAGATACGGTCGGGTCTACCGAGCAGTACTTC
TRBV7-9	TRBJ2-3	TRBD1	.	CASSLVLNRGHQDTDTQYF	TGTGCCAGCAGCTTAGTGCTGAACAGGGGACACCAAGACACAGATACGCAGTATTTT
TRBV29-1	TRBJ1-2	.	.	CSVAIQTGYGYTF	TGCAGCGTTGCGATTCAGACGGGGTATGGCTACACCTTC
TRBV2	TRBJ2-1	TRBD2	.	CASSERSGGFYNEQFF	TGTGCCAGCAGTGAGCGCAGCGGGGGGTTTTACAATGAGCAGTTCTTC